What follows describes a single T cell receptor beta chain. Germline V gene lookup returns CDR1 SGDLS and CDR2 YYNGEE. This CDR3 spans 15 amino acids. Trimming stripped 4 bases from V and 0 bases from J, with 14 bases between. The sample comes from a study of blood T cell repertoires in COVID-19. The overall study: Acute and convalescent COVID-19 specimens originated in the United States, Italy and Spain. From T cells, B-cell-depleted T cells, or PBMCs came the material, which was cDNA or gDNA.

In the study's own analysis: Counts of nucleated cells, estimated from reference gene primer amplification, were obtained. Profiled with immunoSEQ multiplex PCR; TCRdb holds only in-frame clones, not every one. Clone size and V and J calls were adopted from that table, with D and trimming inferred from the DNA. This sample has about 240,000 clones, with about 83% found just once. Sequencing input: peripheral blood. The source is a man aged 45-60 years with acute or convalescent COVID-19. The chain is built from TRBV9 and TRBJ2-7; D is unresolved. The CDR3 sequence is CASSPRGHSSYEQYF. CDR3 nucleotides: TGTGCCAGCAGCCCCCGTGGTCACAGCTCCTACGAGCAGTACTTC.